Presented here are 6 T cell receptor beta chains from one specimen sequenced in a study of blood T cell repertoires in COVID-19. Sequenced by immunoSEQ multiplex PCR; TCRdb stores in-frame clones only, minus some. The sample contains a few hundred thousand clones, about nine tenths of which appear only once. The sequenced material came from PBMCs or T cells enriched from blood (not recorded which). All receptors derive from a woman in her 40s who had recovered from COVID-19.

This clone was seen only once. This chain uses TRBV5-3 with TRBJ2-1, with 8 bases identical to TRBD2. TRBV5-3 has ORF status, its function being uncertain. J lost 6 bases, V lost 4 bases, and 12 bases had no gene match. The CDR3 is made up of 16 amino acids. The DNA of the CDR3 is TGTGCCAGAAGCCTAGCCCAGCGGGAGCTCATCAATGAGCAGTTCTTC. Translation: CARSLAQRELINEQFF.

The V gene is TRBV6-2 or TRBV6-3, the J gene TRBJ2-5; perhaps TRBD1 as D (6 bases). Trimming stripped 5 bases from V and 2 bases from J, with 6 bases between. This CDR3 contains 12 residues. Germline V gene lookup returns CDR1 MNHEY and CDR2 SVGEGT. The CDR3 sequence: CASSQGQETQYF. The CDR3 DNA is TGTGCCAGCAGTCAGGGGCAAGAGACCCAGTACTTC.

This chain connects TRBV4-3 to TRBJ2-5, with unresolved D. This CDR3 is 16 amino acids long. Per germline, CDR1 LGHNA and CDR2 YSLEER. Deletions cut 0 bases from V and 1 base from J, with 12 bases between. CDR3 region: CASSQDGSQPQETQYF. CDR3 bases: TGCGCCAGCAGCCAAGATGGTAGCCAGCCCCAAGAGACCCAGTACTTC.

For the CDR3, the DNA is TGCGCCAGCAGGATTACAGGGGATAACTATGGCTACACCTTC. Translated: CASRITGDNYGYTF. The J gene is TRBJ1-2, the V gene TRBV10-1; TRBD1 matches at 7 bases. This CDR3 region has 14 residues. Germline V gene sequence: CDR1 WNHNN, CDR2 SYGVQD (reference sequence). The J segment lost 1 base and the V segment lost 6 bases, leaving 5 bases of the junction unmatched.

The chain carries TRBV7-3 and TRBJ2-2; a possible D gene is TRBD2 (6 bases). Germline loops: CDR1 SGHTA, CDR2 FQGTGA. The length of the CDR3 is 13 residues. V was trimmed by 10 bases and J by 0 bases, leaving 9 bases between them. The CDR3 loop reads CATRESNTGELFF. In DNA form, the CDR3 reads TGTGCCACTCGGGAGTCGAACACCGGGGAGCTGTTTTTT.

This clone occurred once. V usage is TRBV2 and J usage is TRBJ1-1, with 11 bases that match TRBD1. The ends lost 2 bases at V and 1 base at J; junction bases unmatched: 9. This CDR3 region has 18 residues. Germline assignment: CDR1 SNHLY and CDR2 FYNNEI. In nucleotides, the CDR3 is TGTGCCAGCAGTGAACCGGACAGGGGGCCCGAGGCGAACACTGAAGCTTTCTTT. Translation gives CASSEPDRGPEANTEAFF.